A single sample is the source of the 4 T cell receptor beta chains below, sequenced in a study of T-cell reconstitution after alpha-beta-depleted transplantation in children. As it was prepared, the TCRbeta library received unique molecular identifiers. TCRdb passed the PCR reads through MiXCR, listing each CDR3 protein once. The sample records over 400,000 distinct CDR3 sequences, approximately 42% being singletons. Source: PBMCs, taken before TCRalphabeta/CD19-depleted stem cell transplant. The receptor source for this set is a girl aged 2 to 9 with aplastic anemia, due to receive a stem cell transplant.

The chain links TRBV6-1 to TRBJ2-7, with D maybe TRBD1 (5 bases). The CDR3 is made up of 14 amino acids. Germline assignment: CDR1 MNHNS and CDR2 SASEGT. V lost 7 bases, J lost 2 bases, and 15 bases lay in between. The CDR3 reads CASTYGQGPYEQYF. CDR3 nucleotides: TGTGCCAGCACCTACGGGCAGGGTCCCTACGAGCAGTACTTC.

This clonotype was picked up a small number of times. J is TRBJ2-5 and V is TRBV29-1; TRBD2 is a possible D gene (5 bases). With 4 bases removed from V and 3 bases from J, the gap between germline ends came to 6 bases. From germline, CDR1 is SQVTM and CDR2 ANQGSEA. CDR3 size: 11 residues. The chain's CDR3 is CSVGLKETQYF. For the CDR3, the DNA is TGCAGCGTTGGACTAAAAGAGACCCAGTACTTC.

This clonotype came up many times. V and J are TRBV28 and TRBJ2-7, with TRBD1 identical over 7 bases. Germline V gene data show CDR1 as MDHEN and CDR2 as SYDVKM. This CDR3 comprises 15 residues. J lost 1 base, V lost 5 bases, and 8 bases had no gene match. The CDR3 spells CASSPGQEVSYEQYF. The CDR3 nucleotides read TGTGCCAGCAGTCCCGGACAGGAAGTTTCCTACGAGCAGTACTTC.

The V call is TRBV18, the J call TRBJ2-6, with D tentatively TRBD2 (5 bases). This CDR3 comprises 19 residues. Trimming took 4 bases from V and 1 from J, leaving 20 bases between them. Per germline, CDR1 KGHSH and CDR2 LQKENI. The CDR3 region has the DNA TGTGCCAGCTCACGGTCGGGGTCCGTGGGGAATTCTGGGGCCAACGTCCTGACTTTC. Protein product: CASSRSGSVGNSGANVLTF.